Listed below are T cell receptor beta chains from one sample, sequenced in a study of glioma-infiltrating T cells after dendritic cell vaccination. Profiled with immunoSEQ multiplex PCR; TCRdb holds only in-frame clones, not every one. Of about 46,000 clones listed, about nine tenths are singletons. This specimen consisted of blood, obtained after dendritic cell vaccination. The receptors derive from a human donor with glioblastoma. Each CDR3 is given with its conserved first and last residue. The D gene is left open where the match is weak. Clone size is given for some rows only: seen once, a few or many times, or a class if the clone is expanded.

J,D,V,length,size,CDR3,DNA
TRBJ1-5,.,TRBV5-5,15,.,CASSRGQIGNQPQHF,TGTGCCAGCAGCCGCGGACAGATTGGCAATCAGCCCCAGCATTTT
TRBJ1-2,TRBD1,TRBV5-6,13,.,CATAIGGSRGYTF,TGTGCCACCGCGATAGGGGGCTCGAGAGGCTACACCTTC
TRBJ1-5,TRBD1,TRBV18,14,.,CASSPLQGAQPQHF,TGTGCCAGCTCACCCCTACAGGGGGCACAGCCCCAGCATTTT
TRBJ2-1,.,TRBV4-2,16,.,CASSPGASGSYNEQFF,TGTGCCAGCAGCCCGGGGGCTAGCGGCTCCTACAATGAGCAGTTCTTC
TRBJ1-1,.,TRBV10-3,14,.,CASGDVGPRTEAFF,TGTGCCAGCGGGGATGTGGGGCCGCGCACTGAAGCTTTCTTT
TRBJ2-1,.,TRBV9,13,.,CASSVELRNEQFF,TGTGCCAGCAGCGTAGAACTTCGCAATGAGCAGTTCTTC
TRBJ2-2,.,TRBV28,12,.,CASSLPGGELFF,TGTGCCAGCAGTTTGCCCGGTGGGGAGCTGTTTTTT
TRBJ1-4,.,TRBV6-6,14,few,CASRPLGAGEKLFF,TGTGCCAGCAGACCCCTGGGGGCGGGTGAAAAACTGTTTTTT
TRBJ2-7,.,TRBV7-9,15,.,CASSPPGPTHLGMYF,TGTGCCAGCAGCCCGCCCGGTCCTACCCATCTCGGGATGTACTTC
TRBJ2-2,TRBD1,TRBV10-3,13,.,CAIRGQGVGELFF,TGTGCCATCAGAGGACAGGGTGTGGGGGAGCTGTTTTTT
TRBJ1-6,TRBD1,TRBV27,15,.,CASSPWGQINSPLHF,TGTGCCAGCAGTCCGTGGGGACAGATCAATTCACCCCTCCACTTT
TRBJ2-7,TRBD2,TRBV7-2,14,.,CASSKGRELNEQYF,TGTGCCAGCAGCAAAGGGCGGGAGCTAAACGAGCAGTACTTC
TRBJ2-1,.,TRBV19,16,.,CASSARDGSPYNEQFF,TGTGCCAGTAGTGCACGAGACGGGAGTCCCTACAATGAGCAGTTCTTC
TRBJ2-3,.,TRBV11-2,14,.,CASSLGGRGDTQYF,TGTGCCAGCAGCTTAGGAGGGAGAGGAGATACGCAGTATTTT
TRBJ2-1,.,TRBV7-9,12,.,CASSLLAWEQFF,TGTGCCAGCAGCTTGCTAGCTTGGGAGCAGTTCTTC
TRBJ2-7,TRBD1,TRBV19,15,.,CASSMSGQGNYEQYF,TGTGCCAGTAGTATGTCGGGACAGGGAAACTACGAGCAGTACTTC
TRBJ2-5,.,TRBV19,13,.,CASSGRVRETQYF,TGTGCCAGTAGTGGGAGAGTCAGAGAGACCCAGTACTTC